The rows below give T cell receptor beta chains drawn from one sample of a study of shared clonotypes between healthy human individuals. TCRdb's copy holds only in-frame clones and misses some; the assay was immunoSEQ multiplex PCR. The sample includes a few hundred thousand clones, 70% to 80% seen only once; the top ten take about an eighth. The source material was PBMCs. The source of these receptors is a middle-aged woman in good health. Some clones in this sample may be carry-over from other donors' samples. Both conserved end residues are part of each CDR3. A D gene is named only where the DNA matches it firmly. Expanded clones get a size class; other rows say once, few or many, or leave the size out.

D	V	size	J	CDR3	DNA
TRBD2	TRBV9	.	TRBJ2-1	CASAAGGSYNEQFF	TGTGCCAGCGCCGCGGGAGGGTCCTACAATGAGCAGTTCTTC
.	TRBV7-2	.	TRBJ2-3	CASSLDGSTDTQYF	TGTGCCAGCAGCTTAGACGGGAGTACAGATACGCAGTATTTT
.	TRBV28	.	TRBJ1-2	CASRGQGYGYTF	TGTGCCAGCAGAGGCCAGGGATATGGCTACACCTTC
.	TRBV28	.	TRBJ1-1	CASSSTSDRRGTEAFF	TGTGCCAGCAGTTCCACCTCCGACAGGCGGGGAACTGAAGCTTTCTTT
TRBD2	TRBV4-1	.	TRBJ2-3	CASRELGTRGKMQYF	TGCGCCAGCAGAGAGCTAGGGACTAGGGGCAAAATGCAGTATTTT
TRBD2	TRBV4-2	.	TRBJ2-7	CASSQDWAGETYEQYF	TGTGCCAGCAGCCAAGATTGGGCGGGAGAGACCTACGAGCAGTACTTC
TRBD1	TRBV5-6	few	TRBJ2-5	CASSIKTGGAGETQYF	TGTGCCAGCAGCATAAAAACAGGGGGCGCGGGGGAGACCCAGTACTTC
.	TRBV29-1	.	TRBJ1-2	CSVVGVNYGYTF	TGCAGCGTTGTCGGGGTGAACTATGGCTACACCTTC
TRBD1	TRBV10-3	.	TRBJ2-2	CAIRRDSTTGELFF	TGTGCCATCAGACGGGACAGCACCACCGGGGAGCTGTTTTTT
.	TRBV5-8	.	TRBJ2-7	CASSLDGSGPTYEQYF	TGTGCCAGCAGCTTGGACGGCTCGGGACCAACCTACGAGCAGTACTTC
TRBD2	TRBV6-4	few	TRBJ2-3	CATSLAGEADTQYF	TGTGCCACTTCCTTAGCGGGAGAGGCAGATACGCAGTATTTT
.	TRBV19	.	TRBJ2-2	CASSVGRGQMNTGELFF	TGTGCCAGTAGTGTCGGGCGGGGTCAGATGAACACCGGGGAGCTGTTTTTT
TRBD2	TRBV6-6	once	TRBJ2-1	CASSYQLAGANEQFF	TGTGCCAGCAGTTACCAACTAGCGGGAGCTAATGAGCAGTTCTTC
TRBD2	TRBV7-2	.	TRBJ2-5	CASSLGGLAGGPGKTQYF	TGTGCCAGCAGCTTAGGCGGCCTAGCGGGAGGGCCGGGGAAGACCCAGTACTTC
TRBD2	TRBV18	few	TRBJ2-7	CASSPPSGGLGEQYF	TGTGCCAGCTCACCACCGTCGGGAGGGTTGGGAGAGCAGTACTTC
.	TRBV11-2	.	TRBJ2-7	CASSLDRVSYEQYF	TGTGCCAGCAGCTTAGACAGGGTCTCCTACGAGCAGTACTTC
.	TRBV7-3	.	TRBJ2-3	CASSDRGNTQYF	TGTGCCAGCAGCGATCGGGGTAATACGCAGTATTTT
.	TRBV5-1	.	TRBJ1-4	CASSLGRSRGDTNEKLFF	TGCGCCAGCAGCTTGGGCAGGAGTAGGGGTGACACTAATGAAAAACTGTTTTTT
.	TRBV11-1	.	TRBJ2-7	CASSPTRGELKYF	TGTGCCAGCAGCCCCACAAGGGGGGAGTTGAAGTACTTC
.	TRBV9	.	TRBJ2-5	CASSVATQETQYF	TGTGCCAGCAGCGTCGCGACCCAAGAGACCCAGTACTTC
.	TRBV7-6	.	TRBJ1-1	CASSSGGHPNTEAFF	TGTGCCAGCAGCTCCGGCGGACACCCAAACACTGAAGCTTTCTTT
.	TRBV6-4	.	TRBJ2-2	CASSEGSSGTGELFF	TGTGCCAGCAGTGAAGGGTCTTCGGGGACCGGGGAGCTGTTTTTT
.	TRBV21-1	.	TRBJ2-2	CASSAQIDRGWNTGELFF	TGTGCCAGCAGCGCCCAAATAGACAGGGGATGGAACACCGGGGAGCTGTTTTTT
.	TRBV27	.	TRBJ1-2	CASRISGLYGYTF	TGTGCCAGCAGGATCTCGGGCCTCTATGGCTACACCTTC
.	TRBV30	.	TRBJ1-2	CAWSVLRGLRYTF	TGTGCCTGGAGTGTTCTTCGGGGGCTTCGCTACACCTTC
.	TRBV11-2	.	TRBJ1-2	CASSLARDKTNYGYTF	TGTGCCAGCAGCTTAGCCCGGGACAAAACTAACTATGGCTACACCTTC
TRBD2	TRBV7-8	.	TRBJ2-7	CASSDVAGGPSYEQYF	TGTGCCAGCAGCGACGTAGCGGGAGGGCCCTCCTACGAGCAGTACTTC
.	TRBV4-3	.	TRBJ1-1	CASSLENTEAFF	TGCGCCAGCAGCTTAGAGAACACTGAAGCTTTCTTT
TRBD2	TRBV19	once	TRBJ2-1	CASSPGLAGYGQFF	TGTGCCAGTAGTCCAGGACTAGCGGGATATGGGCAGTTCTTC